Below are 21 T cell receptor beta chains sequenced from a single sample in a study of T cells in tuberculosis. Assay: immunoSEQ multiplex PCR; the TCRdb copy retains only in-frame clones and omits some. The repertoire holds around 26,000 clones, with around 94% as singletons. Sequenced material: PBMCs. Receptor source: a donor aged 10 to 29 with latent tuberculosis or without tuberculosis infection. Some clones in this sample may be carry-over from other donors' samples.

The CDR3 spells CASSFGNRGEQFF. CDR3 DNA sequence: TGTGCCAGCAGCTTCGGGAATCGAGGTGAGCAGTTCTTC. The chain employs TRBV27 and TRBJ2-1, with a possible D match to TRBD2 (5 bases). CDR3 length: 13 amino acids. Germline-derived CDR1 and CDR2 are MNHEY and SMNVEV (reference sequence). Trimming pared 6 bases from V and 9 bases from J, leaving 15 bases between.

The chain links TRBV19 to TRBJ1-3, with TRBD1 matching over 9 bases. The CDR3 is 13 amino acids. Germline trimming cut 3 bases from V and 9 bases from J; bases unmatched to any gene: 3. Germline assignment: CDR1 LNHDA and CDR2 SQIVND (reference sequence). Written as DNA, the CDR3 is TGTGCCAGTAGTATCGAACAGGGGGCCACCATATATTTT. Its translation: CASSIEQGATIYF.

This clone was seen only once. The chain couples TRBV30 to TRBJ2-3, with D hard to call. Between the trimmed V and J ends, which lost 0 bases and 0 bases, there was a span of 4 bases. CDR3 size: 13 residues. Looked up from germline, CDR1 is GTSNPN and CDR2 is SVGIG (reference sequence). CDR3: CAWSVASTDTQYF. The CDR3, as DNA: TGTGCCTGGAGTGTAGCTAGCACAGATACGCAGTATTTT.

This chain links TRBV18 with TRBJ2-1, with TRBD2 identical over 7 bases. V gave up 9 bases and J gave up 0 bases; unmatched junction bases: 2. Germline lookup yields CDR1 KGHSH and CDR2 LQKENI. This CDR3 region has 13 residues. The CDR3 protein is CARLAASYNEQFF. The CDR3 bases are TGTGCCAGGCTAGCGGCCTCCTACAATGAGCAGTTCTTC.

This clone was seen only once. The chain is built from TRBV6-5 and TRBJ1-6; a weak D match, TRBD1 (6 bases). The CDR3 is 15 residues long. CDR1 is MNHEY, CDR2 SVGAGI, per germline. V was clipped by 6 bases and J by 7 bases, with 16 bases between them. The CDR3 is CASRWRGGGNSPLHF. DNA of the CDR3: TGTGCCAGCAGATGGAGGGGGGGAGGGAATTCACCCCTCCACTTT.

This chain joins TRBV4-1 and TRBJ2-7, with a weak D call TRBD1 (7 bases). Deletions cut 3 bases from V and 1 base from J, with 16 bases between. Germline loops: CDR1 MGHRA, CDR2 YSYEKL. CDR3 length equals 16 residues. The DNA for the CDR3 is TGCGCCAGCAGCCACGATTCGGCAGGGGGGTCCTACGAGCAGTACTTC. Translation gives CASSHDSAGGSYEQYF.

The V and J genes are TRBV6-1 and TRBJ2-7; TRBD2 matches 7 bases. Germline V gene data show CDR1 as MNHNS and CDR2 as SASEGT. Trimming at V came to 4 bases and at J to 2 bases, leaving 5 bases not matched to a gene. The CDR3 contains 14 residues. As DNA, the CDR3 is TGTGCCAGCAGTGGCGCTAGCGGACCCTACGAGCAGTACTTC. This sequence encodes CASSGASGPYEQYF.

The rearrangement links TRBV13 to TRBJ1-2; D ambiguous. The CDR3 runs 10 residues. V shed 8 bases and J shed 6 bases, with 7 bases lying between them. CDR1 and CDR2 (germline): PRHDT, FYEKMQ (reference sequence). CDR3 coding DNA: TGTGCCAGCCCGGGTAATGGCTACACCTTC. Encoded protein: CASPGNGYTF.

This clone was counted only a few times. The DNA of the CDR3 is TGTGCCAGCAGCTCCGGGACAGGGGATGGCTACACCTTC. Its translation is CASSSGTGDGYTF. The chain uses TRBV5-4 and TRBJ1-2, with 10 bases lining up with TRBD1. Trimming cost V 3 bases and J 6 bases; bases outside gene matches: 2. Germline CDR1 SGHNT, CDR2 YYREEE (reference sequence). The CDR3 length is 13 residues.

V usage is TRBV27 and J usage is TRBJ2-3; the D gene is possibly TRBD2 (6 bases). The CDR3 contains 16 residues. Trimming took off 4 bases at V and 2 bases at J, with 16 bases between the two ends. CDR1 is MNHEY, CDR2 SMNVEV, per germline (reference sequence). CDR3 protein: CASSSQGSGLTDTQYF. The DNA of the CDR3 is TGTGCCAGCAGTTCCCAAGGTAGCGGACTCACAGATACGCAGTATTTT.

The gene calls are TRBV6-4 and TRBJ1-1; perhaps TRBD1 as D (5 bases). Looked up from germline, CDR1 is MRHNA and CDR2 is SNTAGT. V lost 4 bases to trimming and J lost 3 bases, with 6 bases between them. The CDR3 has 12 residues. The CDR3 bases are TGTGCCAGCAGTGGGGGCGACACTGAAGCTTTCTTT. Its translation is CASSGGDTEAFF.

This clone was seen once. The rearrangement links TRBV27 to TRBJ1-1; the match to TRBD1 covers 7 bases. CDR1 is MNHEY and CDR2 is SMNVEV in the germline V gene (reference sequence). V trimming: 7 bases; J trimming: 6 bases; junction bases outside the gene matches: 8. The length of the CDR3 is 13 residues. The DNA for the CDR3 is TGTGCCAGCACGACAGGGAGAGTGGCTGAAGCTTTCTTT. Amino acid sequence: CASTTGRVAEAFF.

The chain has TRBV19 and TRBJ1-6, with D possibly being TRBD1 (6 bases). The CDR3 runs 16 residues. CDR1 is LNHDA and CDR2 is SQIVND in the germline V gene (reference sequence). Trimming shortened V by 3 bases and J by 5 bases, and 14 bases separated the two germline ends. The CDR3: CASSIKQGGHNSPLHF. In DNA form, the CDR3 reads TGTGCCAGTAGTATTAAACAGGGTGGCCATAATTCACCCCTCCACTTT.

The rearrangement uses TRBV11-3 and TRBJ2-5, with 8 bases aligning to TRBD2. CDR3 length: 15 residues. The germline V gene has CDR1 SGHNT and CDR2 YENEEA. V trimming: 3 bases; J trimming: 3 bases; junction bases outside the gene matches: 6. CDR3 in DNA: TGTGCCAGCAGCTTCGCGGGACTAGGAAAAGAGACCCAGTACTTC. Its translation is CASSFAGLGKETQYF.

The CDR3 DNA sequence: TGTGCCAGCAGCTTATGGGGCTCCAGCACAGATACGCAGTATTTT. It is translated as CASSLWGSSTDTQYF. This chain links TRBV7-3 with TRBJ2-3; tentatively, D is TRBD1 (5 bases). The CDR3 runs to 15 residues. Germline V lookup: CDR1 SGHTA, CDR2 FQGTGA. Between the trimmed V and J ends, which lost 2 bases and 0 bases, there was a span of 9 bases.

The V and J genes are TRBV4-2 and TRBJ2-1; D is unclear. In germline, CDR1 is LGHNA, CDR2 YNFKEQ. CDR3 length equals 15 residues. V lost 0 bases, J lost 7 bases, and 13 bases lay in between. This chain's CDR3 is CASSQENSRQNEQFF. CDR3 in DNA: TGTGCCAGCAGCCAAGAGAATAGTCGTCAAAATGAGCAGTTCTTC.

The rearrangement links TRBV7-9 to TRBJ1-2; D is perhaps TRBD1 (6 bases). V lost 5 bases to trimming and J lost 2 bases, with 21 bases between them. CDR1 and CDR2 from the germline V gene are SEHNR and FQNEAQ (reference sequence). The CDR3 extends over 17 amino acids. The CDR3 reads CASSRLGQEGGNYGYTF. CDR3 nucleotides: TGTGCCAGCAGCCGACTGGGTCAAGAGGGGGGGAACTATGGCTACACCTTC.

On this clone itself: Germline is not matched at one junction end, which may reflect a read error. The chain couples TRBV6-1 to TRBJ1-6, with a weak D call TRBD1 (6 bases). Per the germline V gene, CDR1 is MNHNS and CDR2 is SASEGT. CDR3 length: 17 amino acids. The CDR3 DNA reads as TGTGCCAGCAGTGAGCCCCAGGGGAGCTCCCATAATTCACCCCTCCACTTT. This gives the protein CASSEPQGSSHNSPLHF.

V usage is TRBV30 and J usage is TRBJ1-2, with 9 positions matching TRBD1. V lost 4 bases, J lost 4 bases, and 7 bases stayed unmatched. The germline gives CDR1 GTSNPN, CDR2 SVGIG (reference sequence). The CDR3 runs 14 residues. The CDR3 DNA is TGTGCCTGGATAAAACAGGGGGCGGTCTATGGCTACACCTTC. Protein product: CAWIKQGAVYGYTF.

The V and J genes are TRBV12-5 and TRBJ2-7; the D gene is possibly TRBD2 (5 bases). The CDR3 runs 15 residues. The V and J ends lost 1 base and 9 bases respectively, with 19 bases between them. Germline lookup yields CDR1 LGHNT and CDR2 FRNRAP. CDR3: CASGLGLDGIRGQYF. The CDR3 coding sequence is TGTGCTAGTGGTTTGGGCCTCGACGGGATCCGGGGGCAGTACTTC.

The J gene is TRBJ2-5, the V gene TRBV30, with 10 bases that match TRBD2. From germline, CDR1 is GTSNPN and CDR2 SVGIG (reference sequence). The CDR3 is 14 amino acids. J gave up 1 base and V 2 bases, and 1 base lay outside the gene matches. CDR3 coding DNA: TGTGCCTGGAGTCGGACTAGCGGCCAAGAGACCCAGTACTTC. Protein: CAWSRTSGQETQYF.